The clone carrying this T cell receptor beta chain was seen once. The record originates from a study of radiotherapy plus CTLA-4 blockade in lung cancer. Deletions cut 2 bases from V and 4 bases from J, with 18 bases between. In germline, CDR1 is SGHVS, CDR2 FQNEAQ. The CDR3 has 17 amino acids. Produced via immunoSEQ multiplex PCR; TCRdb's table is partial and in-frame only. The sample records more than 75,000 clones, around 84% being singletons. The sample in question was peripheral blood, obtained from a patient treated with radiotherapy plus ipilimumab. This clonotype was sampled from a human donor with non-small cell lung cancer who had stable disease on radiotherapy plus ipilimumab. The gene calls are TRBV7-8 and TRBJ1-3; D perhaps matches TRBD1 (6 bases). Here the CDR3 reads CASSLTFDRRYGNTIYF. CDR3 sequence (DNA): TGTGCCAGCAGCTTAACCTTCGACAGGCGATACGGAAACACCATATATTTT.